The next 5 T cell receptor beta chains were all read from a single sample in a study of CD8 T cells in Susac syndrome. The RNA, roughly 0.45 to 1 ug, was put through reverse transcription using random hexamers. MiXCR, applied by TCRdb to the immunoSEQ multiplex PCR reads, yields one record per CDR3 protein. Seen here are tens of thousands of distinct CDR3 sequences, around 94% observed once, and the top ten hold roughly 0.31%. Sequenced input: CD4+ T cells from PBMCs. The receptor source for this set is a human donor with Susac syndrome.

The rearrangement uses TRBV29-1 and TRBJ2-1; 7 bases line up with TRBD1. Germline trimming cut 7 bases from V and 12 bases from J; bases unmatched to any gene: 12. Germline lookup yields CDR1 SQVTM and CDR2 ANQGSEA. The CDR3 has 12 amino acids. CDR3: CSAYTTGESQFF. Written as DNA, the CDR3 is TGCAGCGCTTACACTACAGGGGAATCGCAGTTCTTC.

The table lists this clonotype with a count of one. The V call is TRBV12-3 or TRBV12-4, the J call TRBJ1-3; no clear D gene. The CDR3 is 14 amino acids. V was pared by 8 bases and J by 0 bases, with 11 bases between. The CDR3 bases are TGTGCCAGCGGAGGGCAACACTCTGGAAACACCATATATTTT. It is translated as CASGGQHSGNTIYF.

The chain is built from TRBV4-2 and TRBJ2-3; D gene uncertain. Trimming took off 4 bases at V and 1 base at J, with 6 bases between the two ends. This CDR3 is built from 13 residues. Germline V gene data show CDR1 as LGHNA and CDR2 as YNFKEQ. For the CDR3, the DNA is TGTGCCAGCAGCCCGGAAGGCACAGATACGCAGTATTTT. Translated: CASSPEGTDTQYF.

J is TRBJ1-2 and V is TRBV7-9; D remains ambiguous. The CDR3 runs to 15 residues. CDR1 and CDR2 (germline): SEHNR, FQNEAQ (reference sequence). Trimming took 1 base from V and 6 from J, leaving 15 bases between them. The CDR3 protein is CASSLGADERDGYTF. The CDR3 region has the DNA TGTGCCAGCAGCTTAGGGGCCGACGAGAGGGATGGCTACACCTTC.

This chain's CDR3 is CASSEGRDTEAFF. The CDR3 nucleotides read TGTGCCAGCAGTGAGGGTCGGGACACTGAAGCTTTCTTT. J is TRBJ1-1 and V is TRBV12-3 or TRBV12-4; D unclear. V gave up 5 bases and J gave up 3 bases, with 10 bases separating them. CDR3 length equals 13 residues.